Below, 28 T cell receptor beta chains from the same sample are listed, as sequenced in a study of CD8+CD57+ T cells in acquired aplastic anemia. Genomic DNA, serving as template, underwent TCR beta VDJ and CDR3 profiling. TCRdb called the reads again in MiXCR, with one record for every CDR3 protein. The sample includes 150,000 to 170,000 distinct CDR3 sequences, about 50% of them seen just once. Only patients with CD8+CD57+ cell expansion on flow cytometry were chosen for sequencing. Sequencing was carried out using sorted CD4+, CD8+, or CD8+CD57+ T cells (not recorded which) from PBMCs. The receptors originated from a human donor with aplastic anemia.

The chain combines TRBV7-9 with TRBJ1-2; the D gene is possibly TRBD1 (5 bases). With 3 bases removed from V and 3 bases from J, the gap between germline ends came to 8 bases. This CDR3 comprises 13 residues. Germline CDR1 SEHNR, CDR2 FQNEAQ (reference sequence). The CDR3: CASSFGTDYGYTF. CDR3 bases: TGTGCCAGCAGCTTTGGGACCGACTATGGCTACACCTTC.

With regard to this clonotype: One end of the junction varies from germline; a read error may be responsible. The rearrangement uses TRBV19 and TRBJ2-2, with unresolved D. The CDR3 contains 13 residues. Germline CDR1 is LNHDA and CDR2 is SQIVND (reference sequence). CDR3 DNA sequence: TGTGCCGGTAGATGGGGGAACACCGGGGAGCTGTTTTTT. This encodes CAGRWGNTGELFF.

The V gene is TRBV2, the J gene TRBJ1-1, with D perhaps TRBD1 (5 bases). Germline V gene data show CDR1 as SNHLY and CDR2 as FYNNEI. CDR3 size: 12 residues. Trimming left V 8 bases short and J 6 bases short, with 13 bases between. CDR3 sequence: CASYRLWSEAFF. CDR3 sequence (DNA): TGTGCCAGCTACAGGCTCTGGTCTGAAGCTTTCTTT.

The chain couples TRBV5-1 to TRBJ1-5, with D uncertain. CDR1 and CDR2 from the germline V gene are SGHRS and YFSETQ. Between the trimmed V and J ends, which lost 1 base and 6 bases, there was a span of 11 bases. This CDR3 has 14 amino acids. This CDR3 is CASSLTSSGQPQHF. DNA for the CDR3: TGCGCCAGCAGCTTGACCTCATCTGGTCAGCCCCAGCATTTT. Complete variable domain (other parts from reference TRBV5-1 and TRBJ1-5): KAGVTQTPRYLIKTRGQQVTLSCSPISGHRSVSWYQQTPGQGLQFLFEYFSETQRNKGNFPGRFSGRQFSNSRSEMNVSTLELGDSALYLCASSLTSSGQPQHFGDGTRLSIL.

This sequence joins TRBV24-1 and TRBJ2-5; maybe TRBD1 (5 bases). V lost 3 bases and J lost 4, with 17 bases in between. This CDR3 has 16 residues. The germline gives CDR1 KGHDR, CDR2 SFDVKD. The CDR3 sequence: CATSDPRSGIGETQYF. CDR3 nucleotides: TGTGCCACCAGTGATCCCCGGTCAGGGATTGGAGAGACCCAGTACTTC.

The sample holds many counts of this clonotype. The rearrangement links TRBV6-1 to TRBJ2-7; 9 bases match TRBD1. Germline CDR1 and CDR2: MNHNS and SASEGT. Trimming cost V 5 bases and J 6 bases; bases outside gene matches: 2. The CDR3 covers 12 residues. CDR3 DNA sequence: TGTGCCAGCAGTAGGGACAGGGTCGAGCAGTACTTC. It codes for CASSRDRVEQYF.

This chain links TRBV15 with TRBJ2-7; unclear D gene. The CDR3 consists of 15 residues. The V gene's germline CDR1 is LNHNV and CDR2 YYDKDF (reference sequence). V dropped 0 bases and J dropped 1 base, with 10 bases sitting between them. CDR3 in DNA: TGTGCCACCAGCAGAGATCCTACGGTATCCTACGAGCAGTACTTC. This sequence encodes CATSRDPTVSYEQYF.

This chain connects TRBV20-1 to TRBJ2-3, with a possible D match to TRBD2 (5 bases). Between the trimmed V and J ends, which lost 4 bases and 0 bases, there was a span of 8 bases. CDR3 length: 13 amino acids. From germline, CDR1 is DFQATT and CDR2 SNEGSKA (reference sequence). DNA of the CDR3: TGCAGTGCTATTCGGGGTAGCACAGATACGCAGTATTTT. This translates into CSAIRGSTDTQYF.

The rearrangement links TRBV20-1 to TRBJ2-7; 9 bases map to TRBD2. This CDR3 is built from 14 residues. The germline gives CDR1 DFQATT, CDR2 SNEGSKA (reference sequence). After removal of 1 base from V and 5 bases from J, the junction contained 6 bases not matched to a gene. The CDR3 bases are TGCAGTGCTAGAGTAGCGGGAGCTGAGAACGAGCAGTACTTC. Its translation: CSARVAGAENEQYF.

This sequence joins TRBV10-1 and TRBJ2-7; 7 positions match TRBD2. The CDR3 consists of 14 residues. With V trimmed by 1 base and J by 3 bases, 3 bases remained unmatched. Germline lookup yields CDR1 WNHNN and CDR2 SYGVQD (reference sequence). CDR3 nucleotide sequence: TGCGCCAGCAGTGAGTTGTCGGGGGGCTACGAGCAGTACTTC. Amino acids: CASSELSGGYEQYF.

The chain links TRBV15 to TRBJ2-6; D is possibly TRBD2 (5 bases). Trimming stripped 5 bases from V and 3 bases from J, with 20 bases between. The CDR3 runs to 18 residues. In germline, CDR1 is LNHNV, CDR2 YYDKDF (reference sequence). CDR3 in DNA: TGTGCCACCAGCCAACTAGAGGTCCTTCGGAGTGGGGCCAACGTCCTGACTTTC. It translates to CATSQLEVLRSGANVLTF.

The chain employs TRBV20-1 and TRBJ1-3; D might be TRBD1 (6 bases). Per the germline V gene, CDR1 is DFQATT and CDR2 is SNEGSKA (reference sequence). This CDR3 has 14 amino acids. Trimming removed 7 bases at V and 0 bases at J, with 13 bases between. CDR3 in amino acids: CSVGKDSSGNTIYF. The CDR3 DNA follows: TGCAGTGTCGGCAAGGACAGCTCTGGAAACACCATATATTTT.

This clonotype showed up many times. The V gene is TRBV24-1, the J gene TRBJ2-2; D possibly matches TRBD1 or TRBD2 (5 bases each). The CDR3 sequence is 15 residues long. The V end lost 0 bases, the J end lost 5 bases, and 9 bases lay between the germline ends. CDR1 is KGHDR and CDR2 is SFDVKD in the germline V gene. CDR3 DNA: TGTGCCACCAGTGATTTGCATGGGGGTACCGGGGAGCTGTTTTTT. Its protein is CATSDLHGGTGELFF.

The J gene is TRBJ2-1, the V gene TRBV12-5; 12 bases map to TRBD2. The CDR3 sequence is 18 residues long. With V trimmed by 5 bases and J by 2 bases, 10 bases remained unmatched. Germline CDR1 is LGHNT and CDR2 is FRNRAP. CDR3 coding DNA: TGTGCTAGTGGTAAAGGACTAGCGGGGCGGTCTGCCTACAATGAGCAGTTCTTC. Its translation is CASGKGLAGRSAYNEQFF.

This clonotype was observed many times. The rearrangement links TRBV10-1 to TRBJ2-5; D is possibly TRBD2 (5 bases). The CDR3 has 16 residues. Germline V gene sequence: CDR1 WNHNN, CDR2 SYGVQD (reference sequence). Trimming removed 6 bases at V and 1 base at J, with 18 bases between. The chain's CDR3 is CASSGSGLGVQETQYF. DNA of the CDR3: TGCGCCAGCAGCGGAAGCGGTCTTGGGGTCCAAGAGACCCAGTACTTC.

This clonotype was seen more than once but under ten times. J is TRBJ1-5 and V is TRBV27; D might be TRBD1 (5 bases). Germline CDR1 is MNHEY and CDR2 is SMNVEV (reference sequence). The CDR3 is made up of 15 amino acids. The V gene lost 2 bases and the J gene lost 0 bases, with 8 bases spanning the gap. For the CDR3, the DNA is TGTGCCAGCAGTTTAGCAGGGAATAGCAATCAGCCCCAGCATTTT. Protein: CASSLAGNSNQPQHF.

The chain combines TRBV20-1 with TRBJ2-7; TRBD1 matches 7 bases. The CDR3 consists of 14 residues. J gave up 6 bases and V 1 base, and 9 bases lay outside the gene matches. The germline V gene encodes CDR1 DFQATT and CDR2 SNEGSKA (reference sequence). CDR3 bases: TGCAGTGCTAGAGCTCGGACAGGTTCCGCCGAGCAGTACTTC. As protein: CSARARTGSAEQYF.

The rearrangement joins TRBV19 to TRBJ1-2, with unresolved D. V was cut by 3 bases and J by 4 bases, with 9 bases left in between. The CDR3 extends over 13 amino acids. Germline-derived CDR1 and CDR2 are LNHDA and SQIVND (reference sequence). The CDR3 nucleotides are TGTGCCAGTAGTATCCGGGTCGCCTATGGCTACACCTTC. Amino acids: CASSIRVAYGYTF.

DNA for the CDR3: TGTGCCATCAGTGGCCGTGAACCGAACACTGAAGCTTTCTTT. This sequence encodes CAISGREPNTEAFF. The genes are TRBV10-3 and TRBJ1-1; D not certain. Trimming cost V 4 bases and J 1 base, with 10 bases left between them. CDR1 is ENHRY, CDR2 SYGVKD, per germline. The length of the CDR3 is 14 residues.

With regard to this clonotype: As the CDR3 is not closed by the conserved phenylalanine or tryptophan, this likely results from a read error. CDR3 bases: TGTGTCAGCAGTGAATGGGGGCTTAGCGACAGGGTGTTCGCTGAAGCTTTCCTT. This sequence encodes CVSSEWGLSDRVFAEAFL. The V call is TRBV25-1, the J call TRBJ1-1, with 7 bases that match TRBD1. The CDR3 extends over 18 amino acids. CDR1 MGHDK and CDR2 SYGVNS come from the germline V gene.

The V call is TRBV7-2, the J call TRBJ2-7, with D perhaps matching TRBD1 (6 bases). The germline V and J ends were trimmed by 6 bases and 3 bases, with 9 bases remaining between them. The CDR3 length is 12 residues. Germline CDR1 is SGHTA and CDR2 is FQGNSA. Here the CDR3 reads CASRPRGYEQYF. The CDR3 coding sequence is TGTGCCAGCAGACCCAGGGGCTACGAGCAGTACTTC. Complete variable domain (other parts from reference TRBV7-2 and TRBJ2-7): GAGVSQSPSNKVTEKGKDVELRCDPISGHTALYWYRQSLGQGLEFLIYFQGNSAPDKSGLPSDRFSAERTGGSVSTLTIQRTQQEDSAVYLCASRPRGYEQYFGPGTRLTVT.

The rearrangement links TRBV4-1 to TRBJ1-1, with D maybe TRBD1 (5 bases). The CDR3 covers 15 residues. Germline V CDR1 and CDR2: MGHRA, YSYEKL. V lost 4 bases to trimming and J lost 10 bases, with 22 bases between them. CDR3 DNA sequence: TGCGCCAGCAGCCCGCGGGACTGGACCATGGGGATAGCTTTCTTT. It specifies CASSPRDWTMGIAFF.

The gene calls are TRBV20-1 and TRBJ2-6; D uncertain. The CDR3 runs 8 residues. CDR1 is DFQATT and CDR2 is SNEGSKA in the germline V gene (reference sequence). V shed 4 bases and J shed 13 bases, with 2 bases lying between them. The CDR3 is CSAKVLTF. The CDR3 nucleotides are TGCAGTGCTAAAGTCCTGACTTTC.

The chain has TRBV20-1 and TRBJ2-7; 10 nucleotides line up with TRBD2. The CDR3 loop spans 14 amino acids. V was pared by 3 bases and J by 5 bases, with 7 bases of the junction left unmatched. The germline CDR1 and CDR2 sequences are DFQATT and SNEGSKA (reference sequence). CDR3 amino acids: CSASPSGGADEQYF. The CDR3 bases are TGCAGTGCTAGTCCCAGCGGGGGGGCCGACGAGCAGTACTTC.

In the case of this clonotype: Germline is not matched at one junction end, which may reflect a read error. The chain's CDR3 is CASSYRGQEEAQYF. CDR3 nucleotides: TGTGCCAGCAGCTATCGGGGGCAGGAAGAGGCCCAGTACTTC. The chain is built from TRBV10-3 and TRBJ2-5; D is perhaps TRBD1 or TRBD2 (6 bases each). CDR3 length: 14 amino acids. Per germline, CDR1 ENHRY and CDR2 SYGVKD.

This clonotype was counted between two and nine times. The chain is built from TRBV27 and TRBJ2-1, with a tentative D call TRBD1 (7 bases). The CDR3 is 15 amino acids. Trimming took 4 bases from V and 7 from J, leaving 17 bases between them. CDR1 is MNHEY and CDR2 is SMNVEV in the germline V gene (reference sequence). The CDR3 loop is CASSSEGQKLNEQFF. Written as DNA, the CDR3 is TGTGCCAGCAGTTCGGAGGGACAGAAGCTTAATGAGCAGTTCTTC.

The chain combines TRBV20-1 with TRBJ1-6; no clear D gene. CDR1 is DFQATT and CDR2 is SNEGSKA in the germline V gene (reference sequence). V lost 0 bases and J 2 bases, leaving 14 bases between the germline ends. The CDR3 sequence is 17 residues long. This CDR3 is CSARDRLTVTYNSPLHF. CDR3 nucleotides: TGCAGTGCTAGAGATAGGTTGACGGTTACCTATAATTCACCCCTCCACTTT.

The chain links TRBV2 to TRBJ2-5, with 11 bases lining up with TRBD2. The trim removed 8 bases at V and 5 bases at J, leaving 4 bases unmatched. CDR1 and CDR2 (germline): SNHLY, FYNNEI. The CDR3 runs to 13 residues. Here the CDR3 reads CASASGRQETQYF. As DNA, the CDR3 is TGTGCCAGCGCTAGCGGGAGGCAGGAGACCCAGTACTTC. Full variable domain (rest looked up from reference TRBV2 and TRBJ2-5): EPEVTQTPSHQVTQMGQEVILRCVPISNHLYFYWYRQILGQKVEFLVSFYNNEISEKSEIFDDQFSVERPDGSNFTLKIRSTKLEDSAMYFCASASGRQETQYFGPGTRLLVL.